These T cell receptor beta chains were read from a single sample in a study of response to subunit inactivated influenza vaccine. One entry per CDR3 protein, called by TCRdb with MiXCR from the RT-PCR reads. The table includes 300,000 to 350,000 distinct CDR3 sequences, 21% detected once. Sequenced here: PBMCs from blood, sampled about 19 months after vaccination. These receptors all come from a man in his fifties or sixties who received an inactivated influenza vaccine. CDR3s leave out the opening cysteine and the closing phenylalanine or tryptophan. Clone size, where shown, is once, few, many, or a class for clones that have expanded.

>TRBV30|.
AWSVDPGQGILYGYT
>TRBV2|.
AGQGAYEQF
>TRBV30|.
AWTRGRGTEAF
>TRBV7-2|.
ASSLGQFYYEQY
>TRBV6-5|.
ASSYSAGSDGYT
>TRBV20-1|.
SARDRGGPANYGYT
>TRBV7-2|.
ASSLGSRLNTGELF
>TRBV7-2|few
ASSLAPSRQGVVGPQH
>TRBV29-1|.
SVERGLGYT
>TRBV25-1|few
ASVDWGTEAF
>TRBV20-1|few
SASEIYEQY
>TRBV24-1|.
ATSAQAGTTDTQY
>TRBV20-1|.
SATERGSEKLF
>TRBV5-1|few
ASSLASSGTHNEQY
>TRBV5-1|many
ASSLRDRRAGELF
>TRBV5-1|few
ASKEGTNTEAF
>TRBV12-3/TRBV12-4|few
ASSLVGGGVNEQF
>TRBV2|few
ASSVDRADIQY
>TRBV6-1|few
ASSEMGESAPAF
>TRBV12-3/TRBV12-4|many
ASRRGGSGSGNTIY
>TRBV30|.
AWSRTVIANTGELF
>TRBV4-3|few
ASSQVIPMGGAPEKLF
>TRBV5-1|.
ASSLWWDRQNTEAF
>TRBV10-3|few
AISEQASGNTIY
>TRBV10-1|.
ASSEGQAEAF
>TRBV4-3|.
ASSQVRTDTQY
>TRBV7-8|few
ASSLGRYNEQF
>TRBV4-1|.
ASSRSALVRSTDTQY
>TRBV6-2/TRBV6-3|few
ASTPLGTGGFQPQH
>TRBV5-1|few
ASSLGAASGARSEQF
>TRBV4-1|few
ASSQEGSATEAF